This record concerns one T cell receptor beta chain sequence. Its antigen is currently unknown. The data belong to a study of OX40 agonist ivuxolimab in advanced cancers. Overall study: Patient treatment consisted of intravenous ivuxolimab administration every 2 weeks at 0.01 to 10 mg/kg. Patients enrolled in dose escalation were diagnosed with hepatocellular carcinoma, melanoma, renal cell or head and neck cancer.

Blood draws occurred at baseline, cycle 4 day 1, and cycle 7 day 1. The repertoire was sequenced with immunoSEQ multiplex PCR; TCRdb's copy has only in-frame clones and lacks some. The table has roughly 70,000 clones, 82% seen once. The study's findings and limits: At 0.1 to 3.0 mg/kg, clonal expansion of CD4+ and CD8+ blood T cells had occurred by week 6.

This CDR3 has 11 amino acids. The germline V gene has CDR1 SNHLY and CDR2 FYNNEI. V was clipped by 7 bases and J by 0 bases, with 3 bases between them. V gene TRBV2 combines with J gene TRBJ2-5; D uncertain. The sequenced sample was CD4+ or CD8+ T cells sorted from blood, obtained in a trial of the OX40 agonist ivuxolimab. The receptor's source is an adult with an advanced solid tumor such as melanoma, head and neck, liver or kidney cancer. For the CDR3, the DNA is TGTGCCAGCAAATACCAAGAGACCCAGTACTTC. Encoded protein: CASKYQETQYF.